This T cell receptor (beta chain) was profiled in a study of immune heterogeneity within non-small cell lung tumors. Across the study: With respect to histology, the tumors encompassed a few squamous cell carcinomas, fewer than 11 non-squamous carcinomas and 1 not otherwise specified.

Bulk tumor genomic DNA served as template, at 550 to 600 ng per sample. The authors collected several far-apart biopsies from each primary tumor during surgery. The patients were newly diagnosed with non-small cell lung cancer, had not been treated, and had curative surgery. Donors comprised surgical patients with newly diagnosed non-small cell lung cancer, operated on with curative intent. About this clonotype itself: As yet, its antigen is unknown. One base away lies a much larger clone, so this may be a sequencing read error.

Study outcomes and limitations: Each patient largely had their own distinct set of high-frequency T-cell receptor beta clonotypes. Local tumor mutational burden and local T-cell repertoire clonality showed a moderate significant correlation, R about 0.33.

TCR beta CDR3 regions came from multiplex PCR with 32 forward V and 13 reverse J primers. TCRdb ran MiXCR on the multiplex PCR reads and lists one entry per CDR3 protein. The sample has 20,000 to 25,000 distinct CDR3 sequences, roughly 30% seen once; the top ten hold 3.5% to 4.5%. The CDR3 runs 17 residues. V lost 0 bases and J 0 bases, leaving 13 bases between the germline ends. CDR1 and CDR2 from the germline V gene are SGDLS and YYNGEE. Specimen: lung tumor tissue. The receptor's source is a middle-aged man with non-small cell lung cancer. V gene TRBV9 combines with J gene TRBJ1-3; a weak D match, TRBD1 (5 bases). The DNA of the CDR3 is TGTGCCAGCAGCGTAGGACATGGGGCTTCCTCTGGAAACACCATATATTTT. It specifies CASSVGHGASSGNTIYF.